A selection of T cell receptor beta chains follows, all from one sample in a study of T cells after yellow fever vaccination. TCRdb re-called the 5' RACE reads through MiXCR, storing one row per CDR3 protein. The table includes approximately 110,000 distinct CDR3 sequences, more than 6% detected once. The specimen was CD4+ T cells sorted from PBMCs, collected approximately 11 days after the first yellow fever vaccination. The receptors were sampled from a man between 18 and 35 years old who received the YFV17D yellow fever vaccine. CDR3s include the opening cysteine and the closing phenylalanine or tryptophan. The D gene is left open where the match is weak. Size is omitted from some rows. Given values are once, few, many or a class for expanded clones.

abundance,v_gene,j_gene,d_gene,CDR3aa,CDR3nt
many,TRBV15,TRBJ1-5,NA,CATSRDPLQPQHF,TGTGCCACCAGCAGAGATCCCCTCCAGCCCCAGCATTTT
many,TRBV4-3,TRBJ1-6,NA,CASSQVNGARNSPLHF,TGCGCCAGCAGCCAAGTAAACGGGGCGAGGAATTCACCCCTCCACTTT
many,TRBV5-6,TRBJ2-1,TRBD2,CASSLAPAGGGNEQFF,TGTGCCAGCAGCTTGGCCCCAGCGGGGGGTGGAAATGAGCAGTTCTTC
NA,TRBV18,TRBJ1-2,NA,CASSPSFANYGYTF,TGTGCCAGCTCTCCGTCTTTTGCTAACTATGGCTACACCTTC
many,TRBV15,TRBJ1-2,NA,CATSSESGRANYGYTF,TGTGCCACCAGCAGTGAGTCAGGGAGAGCTAACTATGGCTACACCTTC
many,TRBV12-3/TRBV12-4,TRBJ2-3,TRBD1,CASSFGSGTGTDTQYF,TGTGCCAGCAGTTTCGGTTCCGGGACAGGCACAGATACGCAGTATTTT
many,TRBV5-1,TRBJ2-6,NA,CASSSSPQGTGANVLTF,TGCGCCAGCAGCTCCTCCCCTCAGGGGACTGGGGCCAACGTCCTGACTTTC
many,TRBV7-2,TRBJ2-3,TRBD2,CASSLVLAGPGDTQYF,TGTGCCAGCAGCTTAGTCCTAGCGGGGCCTGGGGATACGCAGTATTTT
many,TRBV5-1,TRBJ2-7,TRBD1,CASSLQGQDLSYEQYF,TGCGCCAGCAGCCTTCAAGGACAGGACCTCTCCTACGAGCAGTACTTC
NA,TRBV28,TRBJ2-3,NA,CASSLSRASDTQYF,TGTGCCAGCAGTCTCAGCAGGGCGTCAGATACGCAGTATTTT
many,TRBV15,TRBJ2-6,TRBD1,CATSKGGYRANVLTF,TGTGCCACCAGCAAAGGGGGCTACAGGGCCAACGTCCTGACTTTC
many,TRBV9,TRBJ2-3,TRBD2,CASSPGLAGTDTQYF,TGTGCCAGCAGCCCGGGACTAGCGGGCACAGATACGCAGTATTTT
many,TRBV11-2,TRBJ2-1,NA,CASSQSIVNEQFF,TGTGCCAGCAGCCAGAGTATAGTCAATGAGCAGTTCTTC
NA,TRBV27,TRBJ1-1,NA,CASSLQGITEAFF,TGTGCCAGCAGTTTACAGGGTATTACTGAAGCTTTCTTT
many,TRBV10-3,TRBJ2-3,TRBD2,CAIRPGTSGGAGTDTQYF,TGTGCCATCAGACCTGGGACTAGCGGGGGGGCCGGCACAGATACGCAGTATTTT
many,TRBV11-2,TRBJ2-1,TRBD2,CASSSGLGGYNEQFF,TGTGCCAGCAGCTCGGGACTAGGGGGGTACAATGAGCAGTTCTTC
many,TRBV5-8,TRBJ1-2,NA,CASSLLVNYGYTF,TGTGCCAGCAGCTTGTTAGTTAACTATGGCTACACCTTC
NA,TRBV19,TRBJ1-6,TRBD1,CASSARQGNNSPLHF,TGTGCCAGTAGTGCCCGACAGGGGAATAATTCACCCCTCCACTTT
many,TRBV20-1,TRBJ2-3,NA,CSARVEGADTQYF,TGCAGTGCTAGAGTCGAGGGGGCAGATACGCAGTATTTT
many,TRBV4-1,TRBJ2-5,NA,CASSRTFIGPGETQYF,TGCGCCAGCAGCCGGACCTTTATTGGACCGGGGGAGACCCAGTACTTC
many,TRBV14,TRBJ2-1,NA,CASSQARSQFF,TGTGCCAGCAGCCAGGCTCGTTCGCAGTTCTTC
many,TRBV15,TRBJ1-2,TRBD1,CATSRDQGAVGYTF,TGTGCCACCAGCAGAGATCAGGGGGCGGTGGGCTACACCTTC
many,TRBV6-5,TRBJ2-5,NA,CASSYRGGGQYF,TGTGCCAGCAGTTACAGGGGAGGGGGCCAGTACTTC
many,TRBV4-2,TRBJ1-6,NA,CASSQVGSPLGSPLHF,TGTGCCAGCAGCCAAGTCGGTTCCCCTTTGGGGTCACCCCTCCACTTT
NA,TRBV4-3,TRBJ2-7,NA,CASSPTTVGAMVHEQYF,TGCGCCAGCAGCCCCACAACCGTCGGGGCCATGGTCCACGAGCAGTACTTC
many,TRBV20-1,TRBJ1-5,NA,CSARSRAQPQHF,TGCAGTGCTAGAAGCAGGGCTCAGCCCCAGCATTTT
many,TRBV12-3/TRBV12-4,TRBJ2-5,NA,CASSRPETQETQYF,TGTGCCAGTAGCCGTCCGGAAACCCAAGAGACCCAGTACTTC
many,TRBV7-2,TRBJ1-1,NA,CASSLRQKNTEAFF,TGTGCCAGCAGCTTAAGACAGAAGAACACTGAAGCTTTCTTT
NA,TRBV5-4,TRBJ2-5,NA,CASSLALGGGAQETQYF,TGTGCCAGCAGCTTGGCCCTAGGGGGGGGTGCCCAAGAGACCCAGTACTTC
many,TRBV29-1,TRBJ2-5,TRBD2,CSAERGTYETQYF,TGCAGCGCTGAGCGGGGGACTTATGAGACCCAGTACTTC
many,TRBV29-1,TRBJ2-3,NA,CSGLSGDTQYF,TGCAGCGGACTATCAGGAGATACGCAGTATTTT
many,TRBV20-1,TRBJ2-1,NA,CSAATSYSYNEQFF,TGCAGTGCCGCGACTTCCTACTCCTACAATGAGCAGTTCTTC
few,TRBV13,TRBJ1-4,NA,CASSLQREDEKLFF,TGTGCCAGCAGCTTACAACGGGAAGATGAAAAACTGTTTTTT
many,TRBV7-9,TRBJ1-6,NA,CASSLGGHSPLHF,TGTGCCAGCAGCTTAGGGGGGCACTCACCCCTCCACTTT
many,TRBV6-5,TRBJ2-1,TRBD1,CASSYQQGAMYEQFF,TGTGCCAGCAGTTACCAACAGGGGGCTATGTATGAGCAGTTCTTC
NA,TRBV5-1,TRBJ2-2,TRBD2,CASSLQSGGRTGELFF,TGCGCCAGCAGCCTACAAAGCGGGGGAAGGACCGGGGAGCTGTTTTTT
NA,TRBV12-3/TRBV12-4,TRBJ2-1,TRBD2,CASSLALRGLAGAYNEQFF,TGTGCCAGCAGTTTAGCGCTAAGGGGGCTAGCGGGAGCCTACAATGAGCAGTTCTTC
many,TRBV20-1,TRBJ2-1,TRBD2,CSALSRAGGSYNEQFF,TGCAGTGCTCTGTCCCGGGCGGGGGGTTCCTACAATGAGCAGTTCTTC
NA,TRBV7-9,TRBJ2-5,NA,CASQKGNFQETQYF,TGTGCCAGCCAAAAGGGAAACTTCCAAGAGACCCAGTACTTC
many,TRBV7-3,TRBJ2-3,TRBD2,CASGTSGGAGYTQYF,TGTGCCAGCGGGACTAGCGGGGGGGCGGGGTATACGCAGTATTTT
NA,TRBV6-2/TRBV6-3,TRBJ2-7,NA,CASSGVSYEQYF,TGTGCCAGCAGTGGGGTATCCTACGAGCAGTACTTC
many,TRBV28,TRBJ2-2,NA,CASIALDGYTGELFF,TGTGCCAGCATTGCTCTGGACGGCTACACCGGGGAGCTGTTTTTT
many,TRBV7-2,TRBJ1-3,NA,CASSSNSGNTIYF,TGTGCCAGCAGCTCAAACTCTGGAAACACCATATATTTT
many,TRBV11-2,TRBJ2-7,NA,CASSFNVGIYEQYF,TGTGCCAGCAGCTTCAACGTGGGGATCTACGAGCAGTACTTC
many,TRBV7-2,TRBJ2-3,NA,CASSLDQGLYTQYF,TGTGCCAGCAGCTTGGATCAGGGTCTTTATACGCAGTATTTT
many,TRBV4-1,TRBJ2-1,NA,CASSQDRISPSYNEQFF,TGCGCCAGCAGCCAAGATCGGATTTCGCCCTCCTACAATGAGCAGTTCTTC
many,TRBV12-3/TRBV12-4,TRBJ2-7,NA,CASSLAAGPYEQYF,TGTGCCAGCAGTTTAGCGGCAGGGCCCTACGAGCAGTACTTC
many,TRBV18,TRBJ2-5,NA,CASSAQETQYF,TGTGCCAGCTCAGCCCAAGAGACCCAGTACTTC
many,TRBV2,TRBJ1-3,NA,CASSEMGNTIYF,TGTGCCAGCAGTGAAATGGGAAACACCATATATTTT
many,TRBV7-3,TRBJ2-1,TRBD1,CASSLRQSTGVNEQFF,TGTGCCAGCAGCTTAAGACAGTCGACAGGGGTCAATGAGCAGTTCTTC
many,TRBV7-8,TRBJ2-1,NA,CASRRYARGRSYNEQFF,TGTGCCAGCAGAAGATATGCGCGTGGTAGGTCCTACAATGAGCAGTTCTTC
many,TRBV6-2/TRBV6-3,TRBJ2-5,TRBD1,CASSPSDRTGETQYF,TGTGCCAGCAGTCCTTCGGACAGGACCGGGGAGACCCAGTACTTC
many,TRBV6-2/TRBV6-3,TRBJ1-2,TRBD1,CASSYPSRDRGRYYGYTF,TGTGCCAGCAGTTACCCATCCCGGGACAGGGGGCGATACTATGGCTACACCTTC
many,TRBV7-3,TRBJ2-3,NA,CASSSRTDTDTQYF,TGTGCCAGCAGCTCCCGGACAGACACAGATACGCAGTATTTT
many,TRBV4-1,TRBJ2-1,NA,CASSQGYANSIHEQFF,TGCGCCAGCAGCCAAGGTTATGCGAATAGCATCCATGAGCAGTTCTTC
many,TRBV9,TRBJ2-1,NA,CASSASSSYNEQFF,TGTGCCAGCAGCGCATCCAGCTCCTACAATGAGCAGTTCTTC
many,TRBV9,TRBJ2-7,NA,CASSVAEGGKPYEQYF,TGTGCCAGCAGCGTAGCCGAGGGGGGGAAGCCCTACGAGCAGTACTTC
many,TRBV11-3,TRBJ2-1,TRBD2,CASANGGSYNEQFF,TGTGCCAGCGCTAACGGGGGGTCCTACAATGAGCAGTTCTTC
many,TRBV5-1,TRBJ2-2,NA,CASSPQGHTGELFF,TGCGCCAGCAGCCCACAGGGCCACACCGGGGAGCTGTTTTTT